The following is a TCR beta chain sequence with its context. This entry belongs to a study of blood T cell repertoires in COVID-19. As for the study in general: Donors in the United States, Italy and Spain gave samples during acute or convalescent COVID-19.

The germline V gene has CDR1 LGHNA and CDR2 YNFKEQ. The CDR3 is 16 amino acids. Trimming pared 3 bases from V and 3 bases from J, leaving 14 bases between. Only in-frame clones appear in the TCRdb table, and some are missing; sequencing was by immunoSEQ multiplex PCR. This table has 150,000 to 200,000 clones, under 80% appearing once. Sequenced material: peripheral blood. V and J are TRBV4-2 and TRBJ2-2; the D gene is possibly TRBD1 (6 bases). The source of this sequence is a man between 65 and 80 years old with acute or convalescent COVID-19. CDR3 DNA sequence: TGTGCCAGCAGCCAGGCCGGGACAACGTACACCGGGGAGCTGTTTTTT. Translating it yields CASSQAGTTYTGELFF.